The 21 T cell receptor beta chains below all came from one sample that was sequenced in a study of molecular identifiers for immune sequencing clone quantification (dated by TCRdb to 2017 to 2018). The protocol used for the library was PCR. Instrument used: NextSeq 500. TCRdb handled the public reads itself, with Q25 trimming in fastp and clone calling in MiXCR, and kept productive beta chains. Identical CDR3 proteins give one entry, which carries the most common genes and DNA. Here the sample has about 86,000 distinct CDR3 sequences; around 27% occur a single time. The top ten constitute 0.7% to 0.8% of the sample. The sample taken for sequencing was naive CD8+ T cells from blood, with Jurkat cell RNA spiked in. Read against the paper, the sample's cell subset or site label means: FACS-sorted CD8+CD4-CCR7+CD45RA+ naive T cells. These receptors originate from a human donor in good health. Some libraries in this study had Jurkat cell RNA spiked in.

This clonotype was recorded many times. The rearrangement uses TRBV4-3 and TRBJ2-7, with D perhaps TRBD1 or TRBD2 (5 bases each). Trimming stripped 4 bases from V and 3 bases from J, with 13 bases between. Germline V CDR1 and CDR2: LGHNA, YSLEER. This CDR3 spans 14 amino acids. The CDR3: CASSPGTGNYEQYF. The DNA for the CDR3 is TGCGCCAGCAGCCCCGGGACGGGGAACTACGAGCAGTACTTC.

About this clonotype itself: One base away lies a much larger clone, so this may be a sequencing read error. The chain is built from TRBV25-1 and TRBJ2-5; perhaps D is TRBD1 or TRBD2 (5 bases each). Germline CDR1 reads MGHDK; CDR2 reads SYGVNS. The CDR3 loop spans 14 amino acids. The CDR3 nucleotides are TGTACCAGCAGCGGTCAGGGACCCCAAGAGACCCAGTACTTC. It specifies CTSSGQGPQETQYF.

A few counts support this clonotype. This chain joins TRBV27 and TRBJ2-7, with D hard to call. Between the trimmed V and J ends, which lost 7 bases and 3 bases, there was a span of 19 bases. Looked up from germline, CDR1 is MNHEY and CDR2 is SMNVEV (reference sequence). This CDR3 is 15 amino acids long. For the CDR3, the DNA is TGTGCCAGCACCACGCCGATCGGGTCCGGCTACGAGCAGTACTTC. Translated, it gives CASTTPIGSGYEQYF.

This clonotype has at least ten counts. The chain employs TRBV28 and TRBJ2-1, with TRBD2 matching over 7 bases. The trim removed 6 bases at V and 2 bases at J, leaving 4 bases unmatched. In germline, CDR1 is MDHEN, CDR2 SYDVKM. The CDR3 is 14 amino acids. The CDR3: CASSSTSAYNEQFF. CDR3 nucleotides: TGTGCCAGCAGCTCCACTAGCGCCTACAATGAGCAGTTCTTC. Filled out from reference TRBV28 and TRBJ2-1, the complete variable domain reads DVKVTQSSRYLVKRTGEKVFLECVQDMDHENMFWYRQDPGLGLRLIYFSYDVKMKEKGDIPEGYSVSREKKERFSLILESASTNQTSMYLCASSSTSAYNEQFFGPGTRLTVL.

This CDR3 reads CATSRNTYEQYF. CDR3 nucleotides: TGTGCCACCAGCAGAAATACCTACGAGCAGTACTTC. V usage is TRBV15 and J usage is TRBJ2-7; the D is unclear. The germline V gene has CDR1 LNHNV and CDR2 YYDKDF (reference sequence). Deletions cut 2 bases from V and 2 bases from J, with 4 bases between. The CDR3 sequence is 12 residues long.

This clonotype has a single count. The germline gene is not matched at one end of the junction; a read error may be the cause. The J gene is TRBJ2-1, the V gene TRBV29-1, with TRBD2 identical over 14 bases. CDR1 is SQVTM, CDR2 ANQGSEA, per germline. This CDR3 is built from 14 residues. The CDR3 DNA is TGCGGCGTTGTTGGGACTAGCGGGGGAAATGAGCAGTTCTTC. Protein product: CGVVGTSGGNEQFF.

This clonotype was seen at least ten times. The rearrangement joins TRBV6-5 to TRBJ2-2; TRBD2 agrees at 11 bases. V lost 6 bases and J lost 1; bases outside the gene matches: 4. CDR3 length equals 16 residues. Germline CDR1 reads MNHEY; CDR2 reads SVGAGI. The CDR3 region is CASSPLAGENTGELFF. As DNA, the CDR3 is TGTGCCAGCAGCCCACTAGCGGGGGAGAACACCGGGGAGCTGTTTTTT.

The J gene is TRBJ1-1, the V gene TRBV4-1; 11 bases fit TRBD1. Looked up from germline, CDR1 is MGHRA and CDR2 is YSYEKL. Trimming cost V 2 bases and J 7 bases; bases outside gene matches: 6. The CDR3 consists of 15 residues. The CDR3: CASSQWTGGGDEAFF. The DNA for the CDR3 is TGCGCCAGCAGCCAATGGACAGGGGGCGGGGATGAAGCTTTCTTT.

About this clonotype: A read error may be the cause here, since a much bigger clone is one base away. V usage is TRBV6-5 and J usage is TRBJ1-4, with D possibly being TRBD1 (5 bases). CDR3 size: 16 residues. Germline CDR1 is MNHEY and CDR2 is SVGAGI. V lost 7 bases and J lost 0, with 15 bases in between. CDR3: CASNSDITATNEKLFF. DNA for the CDR3: TGTGCCAGCAATTCGGACATAACGGCAACTAATGAAAAACTGTTTTTT.

This clonotype was observed many times. The chain is built from TRBV2 and TRBJ1-5; maybe TRBD1 (5 bases). The V gene lost 5 bases and the J gene lost 6 bases, with 29 bases spanning the gap. This CDR3 is 19 amino acids long. The germline V gene has CDR1 SNHLY and CDR2 FYNNEI. The CDR3 reads CASSYNLGAASRVSQPQHF. CDR3 DNA: TGTGCCAGCAGTTACAACTTAGGGGCGGCTAGCAGGGTTAGTCAGCCCCAGCATTTT.

J is TRBJ2-7 and V is TRBV28; D is uncertain. The germline CDR1 and CDR2 sequences are MDHEN and SYDVKM. Trimming removed 3 bases at V and 1 base at J, with 16 bases between. This CDR3 region has 16 residues. This CDR3 reads CASSFSSAVLSYEQYF. The CDR3 coding sequence is TGTGCCAGCAGTTTCTCTTCGGCAGTCCTATCCTACGAGCAGTACTTC.

The sample holds a few counts of this clonotype. The J gene is TRBJ2-5, the V gene TRBV20-1; 8 nucleotides match TRBD2. The ends lost 2 bases at V and 5 bases at J; junction bases unmatched: 13. The CDR3 length is 16 residues. Germline values: CDR1 DFQATT, CDR2 SNEGSKA (reference sequence). CDR3 region: CSARFERERAGETQYF. CDR3 nucleotide sequence: TGCAGTGCTAGATTTGAGCGGGAGCGCGCAGGGGAGACCCAGTACTTC.

The J gene is TRBJ2-1, the V gene TRBV7-9; D uncertain. This CDR3 contains 14 residues. The V gene lost 7 bases and the J gene lost 10 bases, with 20 bases spanning the gap. The germline gives CDR1 SEHNR, CDR2 FQNEAQ (reference sequence). The CDR3 protein is CASTTELAKGEQFF. CDR3 sequence (DNA): TGTGCCAGCACCACCGAATTGGCGAAGGGAGAGCAGTTCTTC. The full variable domain, its missing parts supplied by reference TRBV7-9 and TRBJ2-1, is DTGVSQNPRHKITKRGQNVTFRCDPISEHNRLYWYRQTLGQGPEFLTYFQNEAQLEKSRLLSDRFSAERPKGSFSTLEIQRTEQGDSAMYLCASTTELAKGEQFFGPGTRLTVL.

This CDR3 is CASTAQGAEKLFF. Written as DNA, the CDR3 is TGTGCCAGCACCGCCCAGGGTGCCGAAAAACTGTTTTTT. This sequence joins TRBV6-5 and TRBJ1-4; D might be TRBD1 (5 bases). Germline CDR1 MNHEY, CDR2 SVGAGI. The CDR3 loop spans 13 amino acids. V dropped 7 bases and J dropped 8 bases, with 14 bases sitting between them.

This clonotype was detected many times. The V call is TRBV2, the J call TRBJ2-5; TRBD2 matches 9 bases. J was trimmed by 3 bases and V by 10 bases; bases with no gene match: 15. CDR3 length: 16 residues. The germline V gene has CDR1 SNHLY and CDR2 FYNNEI. In DNA form, the CDR3 reads TGTGCCACCAATGGGGCACTAGCGGGCCGAAAAGAGACCCAGTACTTC. Translation gives CATNGALAGRKETQYF.

This clonotype has a handful of counts. V usage is TRBV19 and J usage is TRBJ2-3, with D possibly being TRBD1 or TRBD2 (6 bases each). The CDR3 loop spans 14 amino acids. V dropped 10 bases and J dropped 2 bases, with 16 bases sitting between them. In germline, CDR1 is LNHDA, CDR2 SQIVND (reference sequence). The DNA of the CDR3 is TGTGCCACCCAAGGGGGGAGAGCCACAGATACGCAGTATTTT. Translated, it gives CATQGGRATDTQYF.

This clonotype was seen repeatedly, ten times or more. This chain joins TRBV20-1 and TRBJ2-1; a possible D gene is TRBD2 (6 bases). The CDR3 has 18 residues. Germline V gene sequence: CDR1 DFQATT, CDR2 SNEGSKA (reference sequence). With 0 bases removed from V and 6 bases from J, the gap between germline ends came to 24 bases. The CDR3 here is CSARDPKLLAGPSNEQFF. CDR3 nucleotides: TGCAGTGCTAGAGACCCCAAATTACTAGCCGGTCCCTCCAATGAGCAGTTCTTC.

Concerning this clonotype: A much larger clone lies one base from this, so it may be a read error. V gene TRBV5-1 combines with J gene TRBJ2-7; TRBD2 matches 7 bases. Trimming cost V 3 bases and J 2 bases; bases outside gene matches: 5. CDR3 size: 14 residues. Per the germline V gene, CDR1 is SGHRS and CDR2 is YFSETQ. CDR3 in amino acids: CASSSGGGPYEQYF. DNA for the CDR3: TGCGCCAGCAGCTCGGGAGGTGGACCCTACGAGCAGTACTTC.

The chain uses TRBV19 and TRBJ2-5; D remains unclear. CDR3 size: 13 residues. Trimming stripped 8 bases from V and 5 bases from J, with 15 bases between. Germline V gives CDR1 LNHDA, CDR2 SQIVND (reference sequence). CDR3 DNA sequence: TGTGCCAGTTCTATGTGGGGATGGGAGACCCAGTACTTC. It encodes CASSMWGWETQYF.

The genes are TRBV6-2 or TRBV6-3 and TRBJ1-2; D uncertain. The V gene lost 6 bases and the J gene lost 7 bases, with 15 bases spanning the gap. The CDR3 loop spans 13 amino acids. Germline CDR1 is MNHEY and CDR2 is SVGEGT. CDR3 sequence: CASRPYVGSGYTF. As DNA, the CDR3 is TGTGCCAGCAGACCCTACGTGGGCTCTGGCTACACCTTC.

This clonotype was recorded at least ten times. The J gene is TRBJ2-7, the V gene TRBV29-1; weak D call: TRBD1 (6 bases). Per germline, CDR1 SQVTM and CDR2 ANQGSEA. The CDR3 has 16 residues. Trimming cost V 2 bases and J 2 bases, with 19 bases left between them. The CDR3 DNA is TGCAGCGTTGAATTGCTCACGACAGGTCCTCCCTACGAGCAGTACTTC. This encodes CSVELLTTGPPYEQYF.